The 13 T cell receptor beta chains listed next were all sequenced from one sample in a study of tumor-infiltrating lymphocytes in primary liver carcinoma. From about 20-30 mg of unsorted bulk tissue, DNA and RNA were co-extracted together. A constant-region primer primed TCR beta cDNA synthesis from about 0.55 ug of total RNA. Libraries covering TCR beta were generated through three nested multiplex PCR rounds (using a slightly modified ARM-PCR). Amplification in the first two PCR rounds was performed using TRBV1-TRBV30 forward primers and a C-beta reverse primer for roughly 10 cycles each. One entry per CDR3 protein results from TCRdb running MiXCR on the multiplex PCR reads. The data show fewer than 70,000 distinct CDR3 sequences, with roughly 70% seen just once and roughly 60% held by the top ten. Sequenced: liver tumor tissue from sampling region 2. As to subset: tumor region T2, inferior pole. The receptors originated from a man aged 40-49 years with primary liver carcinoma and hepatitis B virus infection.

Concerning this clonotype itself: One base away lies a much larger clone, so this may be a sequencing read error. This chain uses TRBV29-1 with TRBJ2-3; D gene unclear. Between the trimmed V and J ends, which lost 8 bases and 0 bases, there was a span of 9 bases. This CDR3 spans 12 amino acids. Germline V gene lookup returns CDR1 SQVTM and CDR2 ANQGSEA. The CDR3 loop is CSPGASTDTQYF. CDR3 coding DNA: TGCAGCCCCGGCGCTAGCACAGATACGCAGTATTTT.

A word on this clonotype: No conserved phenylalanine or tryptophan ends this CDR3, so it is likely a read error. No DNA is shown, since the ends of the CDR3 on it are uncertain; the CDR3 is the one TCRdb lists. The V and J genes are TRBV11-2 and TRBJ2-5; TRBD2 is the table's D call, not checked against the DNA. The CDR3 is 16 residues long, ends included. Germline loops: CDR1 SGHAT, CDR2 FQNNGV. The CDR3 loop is CASSQAPGGVKETQYL.

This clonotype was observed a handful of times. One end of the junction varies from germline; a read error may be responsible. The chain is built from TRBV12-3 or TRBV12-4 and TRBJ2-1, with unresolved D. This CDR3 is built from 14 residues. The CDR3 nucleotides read TGTGACAGCAGTTTATGCTCAGTTGACAATGAGCAGTTCTTC. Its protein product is CDSSLCSVDNEQFF.

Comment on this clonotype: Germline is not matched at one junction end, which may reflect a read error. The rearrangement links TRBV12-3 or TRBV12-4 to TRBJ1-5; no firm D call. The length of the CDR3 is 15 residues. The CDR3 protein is CASRLGTAINQHQHF. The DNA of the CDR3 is TGTGCCAGCAGGCTGGGCACCGCAATAAATCAGCACCAGCATTTT.

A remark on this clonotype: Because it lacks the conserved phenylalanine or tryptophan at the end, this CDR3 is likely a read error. Here the CDR3 reads CSATGTHGGEQYL. The CDR3 DNA sequence: TGCAGCGCCACCGGGACTCATGGGGGTGAGCAGTACCTC. This chain connects TRBV29-1 to TRBJ2-7, with D maybe TRBD2 (6 bases). CDR1 is SQVTM and CDR2 is ANQGSEA in the germline V gene. Trimming took off 7 bases at V and 7 bases at J, with 20 bases between the two ends. This CDR3 region has 13 residues.

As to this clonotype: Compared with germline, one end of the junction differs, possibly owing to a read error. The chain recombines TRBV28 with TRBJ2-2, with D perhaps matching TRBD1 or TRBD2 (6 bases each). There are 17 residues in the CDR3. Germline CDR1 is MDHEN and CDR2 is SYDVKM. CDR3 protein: CASSSLGGRINIGELFF. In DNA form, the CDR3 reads TGTGCCAGCAGTTCTCTAGGGGGGAGGATTAACATCGGGGAGCTGTTTTTT.

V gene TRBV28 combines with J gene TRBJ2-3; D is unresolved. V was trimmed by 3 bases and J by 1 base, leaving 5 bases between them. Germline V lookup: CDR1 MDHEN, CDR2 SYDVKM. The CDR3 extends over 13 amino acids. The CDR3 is CASSLACTDTQYF. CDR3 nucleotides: TGTGCCAGCAGTTTGGCCTGCACAGATACGCAGTATTTT.

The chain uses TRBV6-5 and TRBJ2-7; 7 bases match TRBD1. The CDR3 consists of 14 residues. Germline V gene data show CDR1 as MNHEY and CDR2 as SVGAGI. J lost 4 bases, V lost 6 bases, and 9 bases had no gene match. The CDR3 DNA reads TGTGCCAGCAGGTTAGACAGGGTGGCGTACGAGCAGTACTTC. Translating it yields CASRLDRVAYEQYF.

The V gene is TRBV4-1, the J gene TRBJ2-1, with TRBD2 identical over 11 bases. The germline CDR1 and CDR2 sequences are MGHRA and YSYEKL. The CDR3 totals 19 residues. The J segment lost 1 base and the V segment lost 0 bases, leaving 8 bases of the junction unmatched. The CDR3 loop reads CASSQETSGSLRSYNEQFF. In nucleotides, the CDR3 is TGCGCCAGCAGCCAAGAAACTAGCGGGAGCCTCAGATCCTACAATGAGCAGTTCTTC.

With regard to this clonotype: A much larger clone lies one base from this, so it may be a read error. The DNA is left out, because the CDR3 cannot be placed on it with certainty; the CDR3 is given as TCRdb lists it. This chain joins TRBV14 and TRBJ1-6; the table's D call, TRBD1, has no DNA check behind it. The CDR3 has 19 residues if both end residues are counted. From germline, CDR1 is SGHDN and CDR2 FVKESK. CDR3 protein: CASSPRPFGTGTGNSPFHF.

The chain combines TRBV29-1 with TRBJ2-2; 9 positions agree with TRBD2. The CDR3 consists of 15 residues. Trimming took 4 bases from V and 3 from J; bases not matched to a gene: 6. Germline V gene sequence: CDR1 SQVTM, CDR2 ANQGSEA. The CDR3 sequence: CSVGTSATYTGELFF. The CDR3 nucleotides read TGCAGCGTTGGGACTAGCGCGACGTACACCGGGGAGCTGTTTTTT.

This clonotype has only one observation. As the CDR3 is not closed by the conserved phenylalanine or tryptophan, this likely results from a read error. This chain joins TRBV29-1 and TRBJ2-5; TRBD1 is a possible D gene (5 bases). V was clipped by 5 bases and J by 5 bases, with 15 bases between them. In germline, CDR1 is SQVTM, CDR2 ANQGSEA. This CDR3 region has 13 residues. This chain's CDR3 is CSVSSRVRETQYS. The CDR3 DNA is TGCAGCGTTTCATCCAGGGTGAGGGAGACCCAGTACTCC.

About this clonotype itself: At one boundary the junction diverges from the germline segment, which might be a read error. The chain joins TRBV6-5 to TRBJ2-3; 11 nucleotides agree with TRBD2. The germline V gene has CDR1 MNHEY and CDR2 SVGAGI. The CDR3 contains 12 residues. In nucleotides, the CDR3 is TGTGCTGGCAGTCTTAGCGGGAGGGGACTGCACTTT. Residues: CAGSLSGRGLHF.